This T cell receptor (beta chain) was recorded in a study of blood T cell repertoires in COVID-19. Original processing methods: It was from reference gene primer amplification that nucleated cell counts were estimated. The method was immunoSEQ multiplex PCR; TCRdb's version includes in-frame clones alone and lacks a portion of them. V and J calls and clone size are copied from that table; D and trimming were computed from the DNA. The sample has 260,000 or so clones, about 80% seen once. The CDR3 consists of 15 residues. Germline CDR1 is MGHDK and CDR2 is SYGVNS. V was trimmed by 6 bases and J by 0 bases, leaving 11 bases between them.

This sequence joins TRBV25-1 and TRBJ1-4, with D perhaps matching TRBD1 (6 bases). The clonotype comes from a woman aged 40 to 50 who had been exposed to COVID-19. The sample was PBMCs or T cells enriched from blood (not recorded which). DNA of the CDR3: TGTGCCAGCAGCGAGACAGGTCCAACTAATGAAAAACTGTTTTTT. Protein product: CASSETGPTNEKLFF.